These 25 T cell receptor beta chains came from one sample sequenced in a study of blood T cell repertoires in COVID-19. Sequenced by immunoSEQ multiplex PCR; TCRdb stores in-frame clones only, minus some. Among more than 110,000 clones listed, about 79% were seen once. Material for sequencing was PBMCs or T cells enriched from blood (not recorded which). The source is a woman aged 50 to 65 who had recovered from COVID-19.

This clone showed up just once. The chain combines TRBV11-2 with TRBJ1-1; tentative D call: TRBD1 (6 bases). Germline CDR1 is SGHAT and CDR2 is FQNNGV. Between the trimmed V and J ends, which lost 1 base and 9 bases, there was a span of 12 bases. This CDR3 region has 13 residues. The CDR3 coding sequence is TGTGCCAGCAGCTTAGCTGGGGACATAAAAGCTTTCTTT. Its translation: CASSLAGDIKAFF.

The rearrangement links TRBV5-1 to TRBJ2-5; a weak D match, TRBD2 (5 bases). The V and J ends lost 6 bases and 5 bases respectively, with 17 bases between them. CDR3 length: 14 residues. Germline loops: CDR1 SGHRS, CDR2 YFSETQ. CDR3 coding DNA: TGCGCCAGCAACTACGGACGGGATGGGGAGACCCAGTACTTC. Residues: CASNYGRDGETQYF.

This clone was found a few times. The V and J genes are TRBV7-2 and TRBJ1-6; TRBD1 matches at 10 bases. Germline CDR1 reads SGHTA; CDR2 reads FQGNSA. The V gene end was trimmed by 5 bases and the J gene end by 4 bases; junction bases not matched to a gene: 14. The CDR3 is made up of 19 amino acids. The CDR3 is CASSIVPGQGPPYNSPLHF. In DNA form, the CDR3 reads TGTGCCAGCAGCATTGTCCCGGGACAGGGGCCACCTTATAATTCACCCCTCCACTTT.

The CDR3 sequence is CASSLNGVSGNTIYF. Written as DNA, the CDR3 is TGCGCCAGCAGCTTGAACGGGGTCTCTGGAAACACCATATATTTT. V usage is TRBV5-1 and J usage is TRBJ1-3; D is undetermined. V lost 1 base to trimming and J lost 0 bases, with 8 bases between them. The CDR3 runs to 15 residues. Germline values: CDR1 SGHRS, CDR2 YFSETQ.

This clone showed up just once. This chain joins TRBV4-2 and TRBJ1-5; D not certain. The CDR3 length is 15 residues. The ends were cut back, 0 bases at V and 3 bases at J, with 9 bases in the middle. Germline CDR1 reads LGHNA; CDR2 reads YNFKEQ. DNA of the CDR3: TGTGCCAGCAGCCAAGAGGGCACACTCAATCAGCCCCAGCATTTT. Encoded protein: CASSQEGTLNQPQHF.

The J gene is TRBJ2-7, the V gene TRBV7-2; the match to TRBD1 covers 9 bases. CDR1 and CDR2 from the germline V gene are SGHTA and FQGNSA. With V trimmed by 4 bases and J by 0 bases, 7 bases remained unmatched. This CDR3 has 16 amino acids. The CDR3 reads CASSSPGQGFSYEQYF. CDR3 DNA: TGTGCCAGCAGCTCCCCGGGACAGGGATTCTCCTACGAGCAGTACTTC. The full variable domain, in which reference TRBV7-2 and TRBJ2-7 provide the parts outside the CDR3, is GAGVSQSPSNKVTEKGKDVELRCDPISGHTALYWYRQSLGQGLEFLIYFQGNSAPDKSGLPSDRFSAERTGGSVSTLTIQRTQQEDSAVYLCASSSPGQGFSYEQYFGPGTRLTVT.

J is TRBJ1-4 and V is TRBV11-2; D may be TRBD1 (6 bases). With 5 bases removed from V and 3 bases from J, the gap between germline ends came to 13 bases. CDR1 is SGHAT, CDR2 FQNNGV, per germline. This CDR3 spans 15 amino acids. Here the CDR3 DNA reads TGTGCCAGCAGCCCAGACAGGAGCCCTAATGAAAAACTGTTTTTT. It specifies CASSPDRSPNEKLFF.

The chain has TRBV9 and TRBJ1-3; 7 positions match TRBD1. Germline V gene data show CDR1 as SGDLS and CDR2 as YYNGEE. V gave up 4 bases and J gave up 5 bases; unmatched junction bases: 9. This CDR3 has 15 residues. Here the CDR3 DNA reads TGTGCCAGCAGCCCTCACAGGGGACCCAGAAACACCATATATTTT. It codes for CASSPHRGPRNTIYF.

The V call is TRBV7-6, the J call TRBJ2-1, with D perhaps matching TRBD1 (6 bases). V was trimmed by 5 bases and J by 4 bases, leaving 12 bases between them. Germline loops: CDR1 SGHVS, CDR2 FNYEAQ. The CDR3 is 14 amino acids. The CDR3 DNA reads as TGTGCCAGCAGCGACCCGACAGGTTACAATGAGCAGTTCTTC. Its translation is CASSDPTGYNEQFF.

This rearrangement joins TRBV27 to TRBJ2-1; TRBD2 might be the D (5 bases). The CDR3 length is 14 residues. Germline values: CDR1 MNHEY, CDR2 SMNVEV (reference sequence). V lost 4 bases to trimming and J lost 7 bases, with 14 bases between them. The CDR3, as DNA: TGTGCCAGCAGTTCGGACTCAGACGGGAATGAGCAGTTCTTC. It specifies CASSSDSDGNEQFF.

In its sample, this clone was seen a few times. The rearrangement uses TRBV3-1 (or the pseudogene TRBV3-2) and TRBJ1-2; TRBD1 matches 8 bases. Trimming at V came to 6 bases and at J to 10 bases, leaving 10 bases not matched to a gene. The CDR3 loop spans 13 amino acids. Germline V gene sequence: CDR1 LGHDT, CDR2 YNNKEL (reference sequence). CDR3 in DNA: TGTGCCAGCAGTCCCCGGACAGGGTCAGCCTACACCTTC. This codes for CASSPRTGSAYTF.

The chain is built from TRBV30 and TRBJ2-5; TRBD1 matches at 9 bases. Germline V lookup: CDR1 GTSNPN, CDR2 SVGIG (reference sequence). The CDR3 is 12 residues long. V lost 5 bases, J lost 4 bases, and 2 bases stayed unmatched. The CDR3 here is CAWGQGLETQYF. CDR3 DNA sequence: TGTGCCTGGGGACAGGGGTTAGAGACCCAGTACTTC.

This sequence joins TRBV10-1 and TRBJ1-1; maybe TRBD1 (6 bases). In germline, CDR1 is WNHNN, CDR2 SYGVQD (reference sequence). The ends were cut back, 0 bases at V and 11 bases at J, with 13 bases in the middle. CDR3 size: 13 residues. The CDR3 loop is CASSESGAGGAFF. The DNA of the CDR3 is TGCGCCAGCAGTGAGTCGGGGGCAGGCGGCGCTTTCTTT.

The V call is TRBV9, the J call TRBJ1-1; weak D call: TRBD1 (6 bases). The CDR3 runs 16 residues. The V gene's germline CDR1 is SGDLS and CDR2 YYNGEE. V lost 4 bases, J lost 1 base, and 17 bases lay in between. The CDR3 DNA follows: TGTGCCAGCAGCCCCCGAGCGTTACAGGGGAACACTGAAGCTTTCTTT. This gives the protein CASSPRALQGNTEAFF.

The V gene is TRBV7-9, the J gene TRBJ1-2; D gene ambiguous. This CDR3 has 13 residues. Germline lookup yields CDR1 SEHNR and CDR2 FQNEAQ (reference sequence). V was cut by 2 bases and J by 4 bases, with 8 bases left in between. CDR3 DNA: TGTGCCAGCAGCTTACCAGGAATCTATGGCTACACCTTC. This codes for CASSLPGIYGYTF.

The chain links TRBV7-9 to TRBJ1-4; weak D call: TRBD1 (6 bases). The CDR3 is 14 amino acids. V shed 6 bases and J shed 7 bases, with 15 bases lying between them. From germline, CDR1 is SEHNR and CDR2 FQNEAQ (reference sequence). The CDR3 reads CASSRAGQSEKLFF. CDR3 coding DNA: TGTGCCAGCAGTAGGGCAGGACAGAGTGAAAAACTGTTTTTT.

This sequence joins TRBV2 and TRBJ2-7; TRBD2 might be the D (6 bases). V lost 2 bases to trimming and J lost 3 bases, with 26 bases between them. Per the germline V gene, CDR1 is SNHLY and CDR2 is FYNNEI. This CDR3 comprises 19 residues. CDR3 in amino acids: CASSEPPSSAGSAGYEQYF. CDR3 bases: TGTGCCAGCAGTGAACCCCCTAGTTCGGCGGGGTCGGCGGGCTACGAGCAGTACTTC.

The chain employs TRBV18 and TRBJ1-5; tentatively, D is TRBD1 (5 bases). The length of the CDR3 is 12 residues. V lost 8 bases, J lost 4 bases, and 9 bases lay in between. Germline values: CDR1 KGHSH, CDR2 LQKENI. The chain's CDR3 is CASGTPNQPQHF. CDR3 nucleotides: TGTGCCAGCGGGACTCCTAATCAGCCCCAGCATTTT.

The chain carries TRBV7-3 and TRBJ2-2; D gene uncertain. There are 13 residues in the CDR3. Between the trimmed V and J ends, which lost 1 base and 5 bases, there was a span of 5 bases. Germline V gene lookup returns CDR1 SGHTA and CDR2 FQGTGA. CDR3 sequence: CASSLIQTGELFF. CDR3 DNA: TGTGCCAGCAGCTTAATCCAGACCGGGGAGCTGTTTTTT. Drawing the rest from reference TRBV7-3 and TRBJ2-2, the complete variable domain is GAGVSQTPSNKVTEKGKYVELRCDPISGHTALYWYRQSLGQGPEFLIYFQGTGAADDSGLPNDRFFAVRPEGSVSTLKIQRTERGDSAVYLCASSLIQTGELFFGEGSRLTVL.

The chain carries TRBV10-3 and TRBJ1-5, with 8 bases matching TRBD1. The CDR3 has 14 amino acids. The trim removed 6 bases at V and 6 bases at J, leaving 7 bases unmatched. Looked up from germline, CDR1 is ENHRY and CDR2 is SYGVKD. In nucleotides, the CDR3 is TGTGCCATCAGCCACGGACAGGGAGGTCAGCCCCAGCATTTT. This encodes CAISHGQGGQPQHF.

This clone was found once. The CDR3 DNA is TGTGCCAGCAAAGCGGGAGAGAGCACAGATACGCAGTATTTT. It translates to CASKAGESTDTQYF. The J gene is TRBJ2-3, the V gene TRBV6-5; 8 bases match TRBD2. Germline V gene sequence: CDR1 MNHEY, CDR2 SVGAGI. CDR3 size: 14 residues. The V and J ends lost 7 bases and 0 bases, in that order; junction bases with no gene match: 3.

This chain connects TRBV6-4 to TRBJ1-1, with 7 bases identical to TRBD1. V shed 2 bases and J 1 base; nucleotides not matched to a gene: 1. The CDR3 is 14 residues long. From germline, CDR1 is MRHNA and CDR2 SNTAGT. CDR3: CASSDGTANTEAFF. CDR3 DNA: TGTGCCAGCAGTGACGGGACAGCGAACACTGAAGCTTTCTTT.

V and J are TRBV6-6 and TRBJ2-1, with D tentatively TRBD2 (5 bases). V was clipped by 5 bases and J by 0 bases, with 17 bases between them. Germline-derived CDR1 and CDR2 are MNHNY and SVGAGI (reference sequence). The CDR3 spans 17 residues. CDR3 amino acids: CASSRGRPRSSYNEQFF. Here the CDR3 DNA reads TGTGCCAGCAGTCGTGGGAGACCGAGGAGCTCCTACAATGAGCAGTTCTTC.

The CDR3 nucleotides are TGTGCCAGCAGTCGACAGCTCCAAGAGACCCAGTACTTC. It is translated as CASSRQLQETQYF. The rearrangement joins TRBV12-3 or TRBV12-4 to TRBJ2-5; a weak D match, TRBD1 (5 bases). This CDR3 comprises 13 residues. Trimming took 5 bases from V and 1 from J, leaving 8 bases between them.

The chain uses TRBV6-5 and TRBJ2-3, with D possibly matching TRBD2 (6 bases). V gave up 6 bases and J gave up 4 bases, with 8 bases separating them. CDR1 is MNHEY, CDR2 SVGAGI, per germline. The CDR3 is 12 amino acids. The CDR3 DNA sequence: TGTGCCAGCAGCAGGGAGGCAGATACGCAGTATTTT. It specifies CASSREADTQYF.